What follows are 28 T cell receptor beta chains derived from one specimen sequenced in a study of cytomegalovirus exposure and HLA in healthy donors. A multiplex PCR was run with 60 Vbeta primers and 13 Jbeta primers. The repertoire was sequenced with immunoSEQ multiplex PCR; TCRdb's copy has only in-frame clones and lacks some. The table lists about 37,000 clones, roughly 80% of them singletons, with about 9.3% in the top ten. The material sequenced was PBMCs. These receptors were taken from a woman in her 40s in good health and CMV-seronegative.

This sequence joins TRBV19 and TRBJ2-7, with D tentatively TRBD2 (5 bases). In germline, CDR1 is LNHDA, CDR2 SQIVND (reference sequence). The germline V and J ends were trimmed by 8 bases and 0 bases, with 11 bases remaining between them. CDR3 size: 13 residues. In nucleotides, the CDR3 is TGTGCCAGTTCCATAGGGAGCTCCTACGAGCAGTACTTC. Amino acids: CASSIGSSYEQYF.

This clone has just one count. The chain has TRBV4-3 and TRBJ1-2, with D tentatively TRBD1 (6 bases). This CDR3 region has 15 residues. Trimming took 0 bases from V and 4 from J, leaving 12 bases between them. Germline V gene lookup returns CDR1 LGHNA and CDR2 YSLEER. CDR3 DNA sequence: TGCGCCAGCAGCCAAGAATGGACAGCCCGCTATGGCTACACCTTC. Its protein is CASSQEWTARYGYTF.

The CDR3 DNA reads TGTGCCAGGGGGGAGGGGGAGACCCAGTACTTC. Its protein is CARGEGETQYF. The chain employs TRBV2 and TRBJ2-5; 7 bases map to TRBD2. This CDR3 comprises 11 residues. J gave up 5 bases and V 9 bases, and 3 bases lay outside the gene matches. Germline values: CDR1 SNHLY, CDR2 FYNNEI.

The chain recombines TRBV5-8 with TRBJ2-6, with D possibly matching TRBD1 (6 bases). Germline CDR1 is SGHTS and CDR2 is YDEGEE. V dropped 8 bases and J dropped 0 bases, with 15 bases sitting between them. This CDR3 has 16 residues. The CDR3 coding sequence is TGTGCCAGATCGGACAGTCTGTTCTCTGGGGCCAACGTCCTGACTTTC. This sequence encodes CARSDSLFSGANVLTF. The full variable domain, rest sourced from reference TRBV5-8 and TRBJ2-6, is EAGVTQSPTHLIKTRGQQATLRCSPISGHTSVYWYQQALGLGLQFLLWYDEGEERNRGNFPPRFSGRQFPNYSSELNVNALELEDSALYLCARSDSLFSGANVLTFGAGSRLTVL.

This clone came up once. The rearrangement joins TRBV7-2 to TRBJ2-1; D remains ambiguous. V was shortened by 3 bases and J by 9 bases, with 9 bases between the two germline ends. The CDR3 sequence is 12 residues long. The germline V gene encodes CDR1 SGHTA and CDR2 FQGNSA. DNA of the CDR3: TGTGCCAGCAGCTTCTCCGGTGGTGAGCAGTTCTTC. This encodes CASSFSGGEQFF.

The V gene is TRBV10-1, the J gene TRBJ2-3; D may be TRBD1 (5 bases). V lost 10 bases, J lost 5 bases, and 22 bases lay in between. The CDR3 has 15 residues. Germline values: CDR1 WNHNN, CDR2 SYGVQD (reference sequence). CDR3 sequence reads: CANRGSGKLLDTQYF. For the CDR3, the DNA is TGCGCCAACCGCGGCTCAGGGAAGCTTTTAGATACGCAGTATTTT.

The V call is TRBV25-1, the J call TRBJ1-2; a possible D gene is TRBD1 (6 bases). The CDR3 is made up of 14 amino acids. The V and J ends lost 3 bases and 6 bases respectively, with 14 bases between them. The germline CDR1 and CDR2 sequences are MGHDK and SYGVNS. CDR3 nucleotide sequence: TGTGCCAGCAGTGATGTTGGCAGGGGAGATGGCTACACCTTC. This encodes CASSDVGRGDGYTF.

The gene calls are TRBV6-5 and TRBJ2-2; 8 bases are a match to TRBD1. The V gene's germline CDR1 is MNHEY and CDR2 SVGAGI. This CDR3 contains 14 residues. Trimming took 6 bases from V and 6 from J; bases not matched to a gene: 6. CDR3 region: CASSKGQVAGELFF. DNA of the CDR3: TGTGCCAGCAGCAAGGGACAGGTGGCCGGGGAGCTGTTTTTT.

This chain connects TRBV7-2 to TRBJ1-4, with a weak D call TRBD1 (6 bases). The V gene lost 5 bases and the J gene lost 7 bases, with 14 bases spanning the gap. The CDR3 has 14 residues. Germline CDR1 SGHTA, CDR2 FQGNSA. The CDR3 loop reads CASSPQGFGEKLFF. The CDR3 DNA sequence: TGTGCCAGCAGCCCACAGGGATTTGGTGAAAAACTGTTTTTT.

The chain has TRBV4-1 and TRBJ1-4, with D unresolved. Germline V gives CDR1 MGHRA, CDR2 YSYEKL. The V end lost 4 bases, the J end lost 7 bases, and 19 bases lay between the germline ends. The CDR3 has 16 residues. The CDR3 coding sequence is TGCGCCAGCAGCCGTCAAACGGCGGGGAAGGGTGAAAAACTGTTTTTT. Amino acids: CASSRQTAGKGEKLFF.

The gene calls are TRBV5-1 and TRBJ1-2, with a possible D match to TRBD1 (6 bases). Germline assignment: CDR1 SGHRS and CDR2 YFSETQ. The CDR3 sequence is 15 residues long. With 5 bases removed from V and 6 bases from J, the gap between germline ends came to 20 bases. This CDR3 is CASSPNAETGDGYTF. CDR3 sequence (DNA): TGCGCCAGCAGTCCGAACGCCGAGACAGGCGATGGCTACACCTTC.

In this sample, this clone turned up a few times. The CDR3 nucleotides read TGTGCCAGCAGACGAAGCGGGGGAAATAACAATGAGCAGTTCTTC. Its translation is CASRRSGGNNNEQFF. The rearrangement links TRBV27 to TRBJ2-1; the match to TRBD2 covers 8 bases. Per the germline V gene, CDR1 is MNHEY and CDR2 is SMNVEV (reference sequence). This CDR3 spans 15 amino acids. With 6 bases clipped from V and 5 bases from J, the junction kept 9 bases outside the gene matches.

The chain has TRBV19 and TRBJ2-1; D is perhaps TRBD2 (5 bases). Germline CDR1 reads LNHDA; CDR2 reads SQIVND (reference sequence). The CDR3 is made up of 16 amino acids. Trimming took off 4 bases at V and 8 bases at J, with 21 bases between the two ends. CDR3 residues: CASSRGEAPRRDEQFF. For the CDR3, the DNA is TGTGCCAGTAGTAGGGGAGAGGCCCCGCGGCGGGATGAGCAGTTCTTC.

The rearrangement links TRBV29-1 to TRBJ2-5; the match to TRBD2 covers 12 bases. V was clipped by 5 bases and J by 1 base; unmatched bases: 2. This CDR3 contains 14 residues. CDR1 and CDR2 from the germline V gene are SQVTM and ANQGSEA. CDR3 amino acids: CSVQLAGGQETQYF. The CDR3 nucleotides read TGCAGCGTTCAACTAGCGGGGGGCCAAGAGACCCAGTACTTC.

V usage is TRBV19 and J usage is TRBJ1-3, with D maybe TRBD1 (6 bases). The V end lost 5 bases, the J end lost 2 bases, and 13 bases lay between the germline ends. Germline lookup yields CDR1 LNHDA and CDR2 SQIVND (reference sequence). The CDR3 loop spans 15 amino acids. The CDR3 bases are TGTGCCAGTAGTTGGACAGAATCGGCTGGAAACACCATATATTTT. Translation gives CASSWTESAGNTIYF.

This clone was observed a single time. V and J are TRBV7-2 and TRBJ2-3; D is undetermined. The germline V gene has CDR1 SGHTA and CDR2 FQGNSA. Trimming took off 1 base at V and 0 bases at J, with 5 bases between the two ends. The CDR3 has 14 residues. The CDR3 is CASSLVLSTDTQYF. In nucleotides, the CDR3 is TGTGCCAGCAGCTTAGTTTTAAGCACAGATACGCAGTATTTT.

The gene calls are TRBV2 and TRBJ1-5; no definite D call. Germline V gene data show CDR1 as SNHLY and CDR2 as FYNNEI. The CDR3 length is 14 residues. V shed 4 bases and J shed 0 bases, with 7 bases lying between them. The CDR3 is CASSGVSSNQPQHF. In nucleotides, the CDR3 is TGTGCCAGCAGTGGAGTTTCTAGCAATCAGCCCCAGCATTTT.

The V call is TRBV18, the J call TRBJ1-5, with TRBD1 identical over 8 bases. V trimming: 4 bases; J trimming: 5 bases; junction bases outside the gene matches: 4. This CDR3 region has 14 residues. Looked up from germline, CDR1 is KGHSH and CDR2 is LQKENI. CDR3 amino acids: CASSQDRDYQPQHF. The CDR3 DNA reads TGTGCCAGCTCACAGGACAGGGACTATCAGCCCCAGCATTTT.

This chain links TRBV5-6 with TRBJ2-1; possibly TRBD1 for D (6 bases). CDR1 is SGHDT, CDR2 YYEEEE, per germline. Trimming took 0 bases from V and 3 from J, leaving 7 bases between them. This CDR3 has 14 residues. The CDR3, as DNA: TGTGCCAGCAGCTTGGGGGGGCGCTACAATGAGCAGTTCTTC. This encodes CASSLGGRYNEQFF.

This clone was recorded once. The chain couples TRBV27 to TRBJ1-5; tentative D call: TRBD1 (5 bases). Looked up from germline, CDR1 is MNHEY and CDR2 is SMNVEV (reference sequence). The CDR3 runs to 15 residues. V lost 1 base and J lost 2, with 9 bases in between. The chain's CDR3 is CASSLLGTGNQPQHF. DNA of the CDR3: TGTGCCAGCAGTTTATTAGGGACTGGCAATCAGCCCCAGCATTTT.

The chain couples TRBV5-6 to TRBJ1-6; 7 bases map to TRBD1. Germline V gene sequence: CDR1 SGHDT, CDR2 YYEEEE. After removal of 4 bases from V and 9 bases from J, the junction contained 10 bases not matched to a gene. This CDR3 spans 15 amino acids. Here the CDR3 reads CASSQYDRDSSPLHF. CDR3 DNA sequence: TGTGCCAGCAGCCAGTACGACCGGGACAGTTCACCCCTCCACTTT.

The V call is TRBV6-1, the J call TRBJ1-5, with D maybe TRBD1 (5 bases). V gave up 2 bases and J gave up 5 bases, with 13 bases separating them. Germline assignment: CDR1 MNHNS and CDR2 SASEGT. There are 15 residues in the CDR3. CDR3 region: CASSEYRRLHQPQHF. DNA for the CDR3: TGTGCCAGCAGTGAATACAGGCGGCTTCATCAGCCCCAGCATTTT.

V is TRBV5-6 and J is TRBJ2-3; D not certain. Germline CDR1 reads SGHDT; CDR2 reads YYEEEE. Trimming stripped 2 bases from V and 3 bases from J, with 16 bases between. The CDR3 length is 16 residues. The CDR3 coding sequence is TGTGCCAGCAGCTTCTTTTTAGTAGGAGAGACAGATACGCAGTATTTT. Translated: CASSFFLVGETDTQYF.

The chain recombines TRBV18 with TRBJ1-6; tentative D call: TRBD1 (6 bases). This CDR3 spans 14 amino acids. Germline values: CDR1 KGHSH, CDR2 LQKENI. V lost 6 bases, J lost 6 bases, and 12 bases lay in between. CDR3 sequence reads: CASSQDSFNSPLHF. The DNA for the CDR3 is TGTGCCAGCTCTCAGGACAGTTTTAATTCACCCCTCCACTTT. The full variable domain, completed using reference TRBV18 and TRBJ1-6, is NAGVMQNPRHLVRRRGQEARLRCSPMKGHSHVYWYRQLPEEGLKFMVYLQKENIIDESGMPKERFSAEFPKEGPSILRIQQVVRGDSAAYFCASSQDSFNSPLHFGNGTRLTVT.

The chain combines TRBV7-6 with TRBJ2-1, with no clear D. The CDR3 is 13 amino acids. Trimming removed 5 bases from V and 8 bases from J, with 13 bases in between. Germline lookup yields CDR1 SGHVS and CDR2 FNYEAQ. This CDR3 reads CASSLSRGYEQFF. The DNA for the CDR3 is TGTGCCAGCAGCCTTAGCCGAGGTTATGAGCAGTTCTTC.

This clone was found a few times. V gene TRBV6-6 combines with J gene TRBJ2-1; D gene unclear. Trimming pared 0 bases from V and 8 bases from J, leaving 11 bases between. CDR1 is MNHNY, CDR2 SVGAGI, per germline (reference sequence). The CDR3 is made up of 14 amino acids. This chain's CDR3 is CASSYSNPVDEQFF. The CDR3 DNA reads TGTGCCAGCAGTTACTCTAACCCGGTGGATGAGCAGTTCTTC.

V is TRBV9 and J is TRBJ1-3; no clear D gene. The CDR3 contains 14 residues. The germline V gene has CDR1 SGDLS and CDR2 YYNGEE. Trimming cost V 7 bases and J 1 base, with 12 bases left between them. CDR3 in DNA: TGTGCCAGCGGTTCCTCAGGTTCTGGAAACACCATATATTTT. It yields the protein CASGSSGSGNTIYF.

The CDR3 DNA reads TGTGCCAGCAGACAGGGTTTTGGAGGCTACACCTTC. Protein: CASRQGFGGYTF. The rearrangement joins TRBV5-6 to TRBJ1-2, with D possibly being TRBD1 (6 bases). V lost 5 bases to trimming and J lost 8 bases, with 13 bases between them. The V gene's germline CDR1 is SGHDT and CDR2 YYEEEE. The CDR3 extends over 12 amino acids.